The present TCR beta chain was sequenced within a study of cytomegalovirus exposure and HLA in healthy donors. Study background: HLA-typed donors contributed 80 million to 85 million unique TCRs, which were held in an early data release.

Study observations and caveats: For most TCR beta V segments, an earlier analysis put the productive rate at about 87% or about 30% of the time. V- and J-gene trimming in TCR beta was tied to a missense DCLRE1C variant by an analysis performed later. There were a few CMV-associated chains whose specificity for CMV antigens was confirmed in vitro.

Both 60 Vbeta primers and 13 Jbeta primers went into the PCR. Generated by immunoSEQ multiplex PCR, the TCRdb table keeps only in-frame clones and is missing some. The sample includes approximately 190,000 clones, 82% of them seen just once. In regard to this clone: As yet, its antigen is unknown.

CDR3 length equals 14 residues. V was pared by 5 bases and J by 4 bases, with 3 bases of the junction left unmatched. Germline lookup yields CDR1 SEHNR and CDR2 FQNEAQ (reference sequence). V usage is TRBV7-9 and J usage is TRBJ2-7, with TRBD1 matching over 12 bases. Sequenced material: PBMCs. The clonotype comes from a woman between 18 and 29 years old in good health and CMV-seronegative. CDR3 in amino acids: CASSAGQGAYEQYF. The CDR3 DNA sequence: TGTGCCAGCAGCGCGGGACAGGGGGCTTACGAGCAGTACTTC. The full variable domain, completed using reference TRBV7-9 and TRBJ2-7, is DTGVSQNPRHKITKRGQNVTFRCDPISEHNRLYWYRQTLGQGPEFLTYFQNEAQLEKSRLLSDRFSAERPKGSFSTLEIQRTEQGDSAMYLCASSAGQGAYEQYFGPGTRLTVT.